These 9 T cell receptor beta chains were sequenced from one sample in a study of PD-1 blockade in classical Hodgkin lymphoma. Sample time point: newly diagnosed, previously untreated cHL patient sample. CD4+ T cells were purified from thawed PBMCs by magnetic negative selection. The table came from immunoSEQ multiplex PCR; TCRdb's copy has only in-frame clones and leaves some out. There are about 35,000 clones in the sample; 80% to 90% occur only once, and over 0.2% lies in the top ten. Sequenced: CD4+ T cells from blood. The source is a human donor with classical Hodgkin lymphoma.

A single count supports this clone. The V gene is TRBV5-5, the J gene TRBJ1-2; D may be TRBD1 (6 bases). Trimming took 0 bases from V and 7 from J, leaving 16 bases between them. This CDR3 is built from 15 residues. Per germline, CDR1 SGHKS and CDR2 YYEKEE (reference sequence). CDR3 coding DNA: TGTGCCAGCAGCTTGGGGCGTCAAACAGGGTCTGGCTACACCTTC. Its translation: CASSLGRQTGSGYTF. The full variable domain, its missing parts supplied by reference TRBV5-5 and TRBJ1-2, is DAGVTQSPTHLIKTRGQQVTLRCSPISGHKSVSWYQQVLGQGPQFIFQYYEKEERGRGNFPDRFSARQFPNYSSELNVNALLLGDSALYLCASSLGRQTGSGYTFGSGTRLTVV.

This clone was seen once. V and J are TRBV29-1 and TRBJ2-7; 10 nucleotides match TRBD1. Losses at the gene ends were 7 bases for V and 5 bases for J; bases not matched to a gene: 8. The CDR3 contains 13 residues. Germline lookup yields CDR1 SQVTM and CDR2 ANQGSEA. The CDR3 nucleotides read TGCAGCGGGACCGGGACAGGGGTCCACGAGCAGTACTTC. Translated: CSGTGTGVHEQYF.

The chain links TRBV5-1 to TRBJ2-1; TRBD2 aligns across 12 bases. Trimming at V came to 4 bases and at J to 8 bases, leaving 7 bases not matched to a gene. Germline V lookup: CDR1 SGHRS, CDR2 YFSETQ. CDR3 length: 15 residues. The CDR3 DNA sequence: TGCGCCAGCAGCCCGACTAGCGGGAGTTGGGATGAGCAGTTCTTC. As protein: CASSPTSGSWDEQFF.

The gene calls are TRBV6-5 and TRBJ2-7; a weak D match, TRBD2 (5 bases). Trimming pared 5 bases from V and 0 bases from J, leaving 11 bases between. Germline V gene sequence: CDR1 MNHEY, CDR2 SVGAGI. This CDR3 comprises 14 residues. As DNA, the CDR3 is TGTGCCAGCAGTCGGGATGAGGGCTCCTACGAGCAGTACTTC. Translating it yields CASSRDEGSYEQYF.

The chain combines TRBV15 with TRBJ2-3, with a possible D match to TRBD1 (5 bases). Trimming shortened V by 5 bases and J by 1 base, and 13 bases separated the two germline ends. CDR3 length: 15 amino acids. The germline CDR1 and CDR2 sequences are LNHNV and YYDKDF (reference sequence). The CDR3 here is CATSLRAGRTDTQYF. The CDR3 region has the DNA TGTGCCACCAGCCTCCGGGCAGGGCGCACAGATACGCAGTATTTT. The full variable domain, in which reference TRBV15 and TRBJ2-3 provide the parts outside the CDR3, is DAMVIQNPRYQVTQFGKPVTLSCSQTLNHNVMYWYQQKSSQAPKLLFHYYDKDFNNEADTPDNFQSRRPNTSFCFLDIRSPGLGDTAMYLCATSLRAGRTDTQYFGPGTRLTVL.

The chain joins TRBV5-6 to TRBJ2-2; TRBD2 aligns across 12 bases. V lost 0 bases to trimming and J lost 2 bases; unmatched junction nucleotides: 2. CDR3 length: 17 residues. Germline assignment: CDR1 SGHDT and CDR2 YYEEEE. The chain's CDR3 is CASSLGLAGVNTGELFF. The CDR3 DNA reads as TGTGCCAGCAGCTTGGGACTAGCGGGAGTTAACACCGGGGAGCTGTTTTTT.

The CDR3 here is CASSTGGNYGYTF. The CDR3 nucleotides are TGCGCCAGCTCGACAGGGGGAAACTATGGCTACACCTTC. The V gene is TRBV10-2, the J gene TRBJ1-2; TRBD1 agrees at 9 bases. The germline CDR1 and CDR2 sequences are WSHSY and SAAADI. The CDR3 runs to 13 residues. Trimming removed 8 bases from V and 2 bases from J; junction bases left unmatched: 3.

CDR3: CASSSGTDTQYF. The CDR3 nucleotides are TGTGCCAGCAGCTCCGGGACCGATACGCAGTATTTT. J is TRBJ2-3 and V is TRBV9; possibly TRBD1 or TRBD2 for D (5 bases each). Trimming took 4 bases from V and 6 from J, leaving 9 bases between them. Germline assignment: CDR1 SGDLS and CDR2 YYNGEE. CDR3 size: 12 residues. Filled out from reference TRBV9 and TRBJ2-3, the complete variable domain reads DSGVTQTPKHLITATGQRVTLRCSPRSGDLSVYWYQQSLDQGLQFLIQYYNGEERAKGNILERFSAQQFPDLHSELNLSSLELGDSALYFCASSSGTDTQYFGPGTRLTVL.

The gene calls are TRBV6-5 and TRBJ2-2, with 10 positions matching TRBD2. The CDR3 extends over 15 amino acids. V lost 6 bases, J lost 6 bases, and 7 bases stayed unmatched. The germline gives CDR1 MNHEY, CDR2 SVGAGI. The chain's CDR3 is CASSRGLAGAGELFF. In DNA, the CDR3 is TGTGCCAGCAGCCGGGGGCTAGCGGGGGCCGGGGAGCTGTTTTTT.